Each of the 31 T cell receptor beta chains below was sequenced from the same sample in a study of PD-1 blockade in classical Hodgkin lymphoma. The method was immunoSEQ multiplex PCR; TCRdb's version includes in-frame clones alone and lacks a portion of them. The sample lists roughly 86,000 clones, approximately 83% occurring once. The time point here: cycle 4 day 1 (C4D1), after less than seven weeks of nivolumab. There was relapse after autologous stem cell transplantation in every patient, and there was variation in brentuximab vedotin exposure. Sequencing used peripheral blood mononuclear cells (PBMCs), obtained before the fourth cycle of nivolumab. The source of these receptors is a human donor with classical Hodgkin lymphoma.

The chain links TRBV5-1 to TRBJ2-1; TRBD2 matches 7 bases. V lost 3 bases to trimming and J lost 0 bases; unmatched junction nucleotides: 6. Germline lookup yields CDR1 SGHRS and CDR2 YFSETQ. The CDR3 length is 16 residues. CDR3 region: CASSSGLDSSYNEQFF. The CDR3 bases are TGCGCCAGCAGCTCCGGACTAGATAGCTCCTACAATGAGCAGTTCTTC.

V is TRBV9 and J is TRBJ2-2; D might be TRBD2 (6 bases). The germline V and J ends were trimmed by 3 bases and 7 bases, with 13 bases remaining between them. From germline, CDR1 is SGDLS and CDR2 YYNGEE. There are 14 residues in the CDR3. The DNA for the CDR3 is TGTGCCAGCAGCGCCGGAGGGAGGAACGGGGAGCTGTTTTTT. Protein: CASSAGGRNGELFF.

The V gene is TRBV9, the J gene TRBJ2-6; unclear D gene. The CDR3 covers 12 residues. Germline lookup yields CDR1 SGDLS and CDR2 YYNGEE. V was clipped by 6 bases and J by 5 bases, with 6 bases between them. The CDR3 here is CASKGRANVLTF. The CDR3 DNA reads TGTGCCAGCAAAGGTAGGGCCAACGTCCTGACTTTC.

The rearrangement links TRBV11-2 to TRBJ1-3; TRBD1 aligns across 7 bases. The V and J ends lost 7 bases and 4 bases, in that order; junction bases with no gene match: 4. This CDR3 is built from 13 residues. From germline, CDR1 is SGHAT and CDR2 FQNNGV. CDR3 residues: CASTLQGGNTIYF. The CDR3 nucleotides read TGTGCCAGCACCCTACAGGGGGGAAACACCATATATTTT.

This sequence joins TRBV6-5 and TRBJ1-1; D is unresolved. V lost 5 bases and J lost 4, with 17 bases in between. This CDR3 comprises 15 residues. Germline V gene lookup returns CDR1 MNHEY and CDR2 SVGAGI. The CDR3 is CASSARRGLSTEAFF. CDR3 DNA sequence: TGTGCCAGCAGTGCCCGCAGAGGGTTAAGCACTGAAGCTTTCTTT.

The chain couples TRBV15 to TRBJ1-1; D call uncertain. Trimming shortened V by 0 bases and J by 6 bases, and 20 bases separated the two germline ends. Germline V gene data show CDR1 as LNHNV and CDR2 as YYDKDF (reference sequence). The CDR3 runs 17 residues. The CDR3 DNA sequence: TGTGCCACCAGCAGAGATCTAAAGAAGGCAGCCGGCGCTGAAGCTTTCTTT. This codes for CATSRDLKKAAGAEAFF.

This clone was observed once. The chain joins TRBV25-1 to TRBJ1-2, with 8 bases fitting TRBD1. The J segment lost 3 bases and the V segment lost 7 bases, leaving 19 bases of the junction unmatched. Germline loops: CDR1 MGHDK, CDR2 SYGVNS. The CDR3 spans 18 residues. Written as DNA, the CDR3 is TGTGCCAGCACCACTAATGGACAGGGCGAGAGGGGGTACTATGGCTACACCTTC. Protein sequence: CASTTNGQGERGYYGYTF.

The J gene is TRBJ2-2, the V gene TRBV11-3, with D possibly TRBD1 on 6 matching bases. The CDR3 length is 16 residues. Germline V gene data show CDR1 as SGHNT and CDR2 as YENEEA. V lost 0 bases and J 2 bases, leaving 10 bases between the germline ends. CDR3 sequence: CASSLDGGRNTGELFF. The CDR3 nucleotides read TGTGCCAGCAGCTTAGATGGGGGCCGTAACACCGGGGAGCTGTTTTTT.

The chain combines TRBV4-3 with TRBJ2-5; D remains unclear. Trimming left V 1 base short and J 1 base short, with 4 bases between. This CDR3 spans 13 amino acids. Germline V gene lookup returns CDR1 LGHNA and CDR2 YSLEER. The CDR3, as DNA: TGCGCCAGCAGCCAAGGCCCCCAAGAGACCCAGTACTTC. It is translated as CASSQGPQETQYF.

This rearrangement joins TRBV20-1 to TRBJ2-7; possibly TRBD1 or TRBD2 for D (5 bases each). Germline lookup yields CDR1 DFQATT and CDR2 SNEGSKA (reference sequence). The V end lost 4 bases, the J end lost 13 bases, and 17 bases lay between the germline ends. The CDR3 length is 11 residues. The CDR3 bases are TGCAGTGCTATGGCCCCGGGACGGTTATACTTC. It specifies CSAMAPGRLYF.

Concerning this clone itself: Other DNA sequences of this sample code for an identical CDR3. This chain uses TRBV5-1 with TRBJ2-7; D not certain. The germline CDR1 and CDR2 sequences are SGHRS and YFSETQ. The CDR3 sequence is 14 residues long. Trimming took 1 base from V and 0 from J, leaving 8 bases between them. Here the CDR3 DNA reads TGCGCCAGCAGCTTGCCCAGTAGCTCCTACGAGCAGTACTTC. The encoded protein is CASSLPSSSYEQYF.

The chain carries TRBV7-2 and TRBJ1-3; D possibly corresponds to TRBD1 (5 bases). Germline assignment: CDR1 SGHTA and CDR2 FQGNSA. The length of the CDR3 is 15 residues. Trimming shortened V by 5 bases and J by 4 bases, and 15 bases separated the two germline ends. The CDR3 region is CASSPRRATGNTIYF. In DNA, the CDR3 is TGTGCCAGCAGCCCCCGCAGGGCTACAGGAAACACCATATATTTT.

The V gene is TRBV7-9, the J gene TRBJ1-1; tentative D call: TRBD1 (5 bases). In germline, CDR1 is SEHNR, CDR2 FQNEAQ (reference sequence). The CDR3 is 16 amino acids. The V end was cut by 1 base, the J end by 0 bases, with 12 bases between. The CDR3 loop is CASSLVGGRMNTEAFF. CDR3 sequence (DNA): TGTGCCAGCAGCTTAGTCGGGGGTCGCATGAACACTGAAGCTTTCTTT.

V is TRBV18 and J is TRBJ2-5, with D hard to call. V was clipped by 2 bases and J by 5 bases, with 3 bases between them. Germline values: CDR1 KGHSH, CDR2 LQKENI. This CDR3 has 11 amino acids. The DNA of the CDR3 is TGTGCCAGCTCACCATCTGAGACCCAGTACTTC. Encoded protein: CASSPSETQYF.

The chain is built from TRBV19 and TRBJ1-2; D may be TRBD1 (5 bases). Deletions cut 3 bases from V and 4 bases from J, with 15 bases between. The CDR3 length is 15 residues. Germline CDR1 is LNHDA and CDR2 is SQIVND (reference sequence). CDR3 sequence (DNA): TGTGCCAGTAGTATCGCCTCCCCGGGGGGCTATGGCTACACCTTC. Translation: CASSIASPGGYGYTF.

This clone has only a few counts. The chain employs TRBV7-3 and TRBJ2-7, with 11 positions matching TRBD2. Germline V gives CDR1 SGHTA, CDR2 FQGTGA. This CDR3 spans 15 amino acids. V lost 5 bases and J lost 5; bases outside the gene matches: 8. DNA for the CDR3: TGTGCCAGCAGCCCGACGACTAGCGGGATGAACGAGCAGTACTTC. It is translated as CASSPTTSGMNEQYF.

A single count supports this clone. The chain recombines TRBV6-4 with TRBJ2-2; D assignment may be TRBD1 or TRBD2 (5 bases each). Germline V gives CDR1 MRHNA, CDR2 SNTAGT. This CDR3 is built from 18 residues. Trimming left V 0 bases short and J 4 bases short, with 18 bases between. CDR3 DNA: TGTGCCAGCAGTGACTCACCGAGGGTCAGGGCGCCCACCGGGGAGCTGTTTTTT. Translating it yields CASSDSPRVRAPTGELFF.

This clone was counted once. The chain combines TRBV6-6 with TRBJ2-1, with D hard to call. This CDR3 region has 11 residues. The germline gives CDR1 MNHNY, CDR2 SVGAGI (reference sequence). Trimming removed 2 bases at V and 10 bases at J, with 6 bases between. This chain's CDR3 is CASSYKGEQFF. The CDR3 coding sequence is TGTGCCAGCAGTTACAAGGGAGAGCAGTTCTTC.

This rearrangement joins TRBV4-3 to TRBJ2-1; 13 bases match TRBD2. V lost 4 bases and J lost 11; bases outside the gene matches: 8. In germline, CDR1 is LGHNA, CDR2 YSLEER. CDR3 length: 15 residues. The CDR3 bases are TGCGCCAGCAGCCCGACCGGGACTAGCGGGAACAAGCAGTTCTTC. Translated: CASSPTGTSGNKQFF.

This rearrangement joins TRBV7-8 to TRBJ2-1; possible D gene TRBD2, 6 bases. Deletions cut 5 bases from V and 13 bases from J, with 15 bases between. From germline, CDR1 is SGHVS and CDR2 FQNEAQ. This CDR3 is built from 12 residues. CDR3 sequence (DNA): TGTGCCAGCAGCACACGAGAGGGACTTCAGTTCTTC. Translation gives CASSTREGLQFF. Together with reference TRBV7-8 and TRBJ2-1, the CDR3 gives the full variable domain: GAGVSQSPRYKVAKRGQDVALRCDPISGHVSLFWYQQALGQGPEFLTYFQNEAQLDKSGLPSDRFFAERPEGSVSTLKIQRTQQEDSAVYLCASSTREGLQFFGPGTRLTVL.

V usage is TRBV7-2 and J usage is TRBJ2-6; D might be TRBD1 or TRBD2, each matching 6 bases. The V end was cut by 5 bases, the J end by 1 base, with 18 bases between. The germline V gene has CDR1 SGHTA and CDR2 FQGNSA. The CDR3 has 18 amino acids. The CDR3 loop is CASSAHGGGPSGANVLTF. CDR3 DNA sequence: TGTGCCAGCAGCGCACACGGGGGCGGGCCGTCTGGGGCCAACGTCCTGACTTTC.

The genes are TRBV9 and TRBJ2-5, with 9 bases matching TRBD1. Germline V CDR1 and CDR2: SGDLS, YYNGEE. V gave up 0 bases and J gave up 1 base; unmatched junction bases: 10. The CDR3 spans 18 residues. CDR3 in amino acids: CASSVAGQGTLSQETQYF. The CDR3 DNA sequence: TGTGCCAGCAGCGTAGCCGGACAGGGGACGCTTTCCCAAGAGACCCAGTACTTC.

The V call is TRBV11-1, the J call TRBJ2-7; TRBD2 matches at 9 bases. The V and J ends lost 0 bases and 2 bases, in that order; junction bases with no gene match: 11. The CDR3 is 18 amino acids. CDR1 and CDR2 (germline): SGHAT, FQDESV (reference sequence). DNA for the CDR3: TGTGCCAGCAGCTTAGCTCCGCCTAGCGGGGACCGTGCCTACGAGCAGTACTTC. Translation gives CASSLAPPSGDRAYEQYF.

This chain connects TRBV9 to TRBJ2-6; D unclear. There are 14 residues in the CDR3. The germline gives CDR1 SGDLS, CDR2 YYNGEE. V lost 2 bases and J 1 base, leaving 4 bases between the germline ends. The CDR3 loop is CASSVLSGANVLTF. CDR3 nucleotide sequence: TGTGCCAGCAGCGTTCTTTCTGGGGCCAACGTCCTGACTTTC.

The chain is built from TRBV5-4 and TRBJ2-1; tentative D call: TRBD2 (5 bases). Trimming cost V 2 bases and J 3 bases, with 12 bases left between them. CDR3 length: 15 amino acids. Germline CDR1 is SGHNT and CDR2 is YYREEE (reference sequence). CDR3 residues: CASSFWASSYNEQFF. In DNA form, the CDR3 reads TGTGCCAGCAGCTTTTGGGCTAGCAGCTACAATGAGCAGTTCTTC.

The chain recombines TRBV10-3 with TRBJ2-7, with TRBD2 matching 7 bases. The CDR3 runs to 15 residues. V trimming: 0 bases; J trimming: 6 bases; junction bases outside the gene matches: 8. Germline V gene data show CDR1 as ENHRY and CDR2 as SYGVKD. The CDR3 protein is CAISESPAGWVEQYF. CDR3 coding DNA: TGTGCCATCAGTGAGTCCCCAGCGGGATGGGTCGAGCAGTACTTC.

The chain is built from TRBV29-1 and TRBJ1-5, with no clear D. Trimming left V 7 bases short and J 6 bases short, with 16 bases between. Germline CDR1 and CDR2: SQVTM and ANQGSEA. The CDR3 totals 13 residues. CDR3 DNA sequence: TGCAGCGCAACCCGGGATGTGGGTCAGCCCCAGCATTTT. Amino acid sequence: CSATRDVGQPQHF.

The rearrangement joins TRBV6-1 to TRBJ2-5; 9 nucleotides align to TRBD1. The trim removed 3 bases at V and 2 bases at J, leaving 7 bases unmatched. Germline CDR1 reads MNHNS; CDR2 reads SASEGT. The CDR3 totals 16 residues. CDR3 coding DNA: TGTGCCAGCAGTGAGGCGACCGGGACAGGGCAAGAGACCCAGTACTTC. It is translated as CASSEATGTGQETQYF.

The chain combines TRBV5-1 with TRBJ2-5, with D maybe TRBD2 (5 bases). From germline, CDR1 is SGHRS and CDR2 YFSETQ. This CDR3 contains 14 residues. V was trimmed by 0 bases and J by 5 bases, leaving 11 bases between them. The CDR3 loop reads CASSLASSVETQYF. DNA of the CDR3: TGCGCCAGCAGCTTGGCTAGTAGCGTGGAGACCCAGTACTTC.

The chain recombines TRBV5-4 with TRBJ2-7, with D possibly being TRBD1 (6 bases). CDR3 length: 14 residues. Germline V CDR1 and CDR2: SGHNT, YYREEE (reference sequence). V was pared by 0 bases and J by 4 bases, with 11 bases between. The CDR3 protein is CASSLGSGAYEQYF. The CDR3 nucleotides are TGTGCCAGCAGCTTGGGGTCAGGGGCGTACGAGCAGTACTTC.

The rearrangement links TRBV7-8 to TRBJ2-2; 8 nucleotides line up with TRBD2. The V segment lost 8 bases and the J segment 7 bases; nucleotides outside the gene matches: 6. CDR1 and CDR2 (germline): SGHVS, FQNEAQ. This CDR3 is built from 13 residues. The CDR3 DNA reads as TGTGCCAGCGTAGCGGGAAGCATCGGGGAGCTGTTTTTT. Protein: CASVAGSIGELFF.